This record concerns one TCR beta chain sequence. This sample is part of a study of control samples from healthy donors and cancer patients. Trimming removed 7 bases from V and 9 bases from J; junction bases left unmatched: 7. Germline-derived CDR1 and CDR2 are SGHRS and YFSETQ. The CDR3 extends over 14 amino acids. Profiling relied on immunoSEQ multiplex PCR, and the TCRdb table lists in-frame clones only, not all of them. The sample yields more than 75,000 clones, around 84% seen once. Material for sequencing was PBMCs. V usage is TRBV5-1 and J usage is TRBJ2-1, with 13 positions matching TRBD2. The clonotype originates from an older man with lung cancer. This CDR3 is CASVLAGGAREQFF. CDR3 nucleotides: TGCGCCAGCGTACTAGCGGGGGGGGCCCGTGAGCAGTTCTTC.